This T cell receptor beta chain appears in the sequencing data of a study of T-cell reconstitution after alpha-beta-depleted transplantation in children. This clonotype was seen more than once but under ten times. Unique molecular identifiers featured in how the TCRbeta library was prepared. One entry per CDR3 protein results from TCRdb running MiXCR on the PCR reads. The sample lists tens of thousands of distinct CDR3 sequences; under 6.5% were seen once. This CDR3 has 14 residues. Germline values: CDR1 SGHVS, CDR2 FQNEAQ. Trimming removed 5 bases from V and 4 bases from J; junction bases left unmatched: 4.

This receptor was taken from a female patient between 2 and 15 years old who had a stem cell transplant for aplastic anemia, so the T cells may come from the graft donor. Sequencing was performed on PBMCs, mostly from graft donor cells, taken 60 days after TCRalphabeta/CD19-depleted stem cell transplant. This chain connects TRBV7-8 to TRBJ2-5; the match to TRBD1 covers 10 bases. CDR3 sequence (DNA): TGTGCCAGCAGCCGACAGGGGGCCGGAGAGACCCAGTACTTC. Protein: CASSRQGAGETQYF.